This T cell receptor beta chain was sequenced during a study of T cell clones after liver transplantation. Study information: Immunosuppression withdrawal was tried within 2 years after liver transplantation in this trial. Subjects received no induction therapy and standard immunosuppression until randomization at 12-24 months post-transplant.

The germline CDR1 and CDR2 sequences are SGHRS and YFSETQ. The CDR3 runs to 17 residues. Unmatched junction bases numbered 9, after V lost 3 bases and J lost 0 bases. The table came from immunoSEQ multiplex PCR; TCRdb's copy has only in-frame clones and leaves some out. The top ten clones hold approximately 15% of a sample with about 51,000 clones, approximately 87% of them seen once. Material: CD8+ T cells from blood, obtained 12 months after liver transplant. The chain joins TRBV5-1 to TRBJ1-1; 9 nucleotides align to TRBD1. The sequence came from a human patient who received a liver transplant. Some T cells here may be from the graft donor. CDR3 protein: CASSYGTGITMNTEAFF. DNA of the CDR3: TGCGCCAGCAGCTACGGGACAGGGATTACCATGAACACTGAAGCTTTCTTT.